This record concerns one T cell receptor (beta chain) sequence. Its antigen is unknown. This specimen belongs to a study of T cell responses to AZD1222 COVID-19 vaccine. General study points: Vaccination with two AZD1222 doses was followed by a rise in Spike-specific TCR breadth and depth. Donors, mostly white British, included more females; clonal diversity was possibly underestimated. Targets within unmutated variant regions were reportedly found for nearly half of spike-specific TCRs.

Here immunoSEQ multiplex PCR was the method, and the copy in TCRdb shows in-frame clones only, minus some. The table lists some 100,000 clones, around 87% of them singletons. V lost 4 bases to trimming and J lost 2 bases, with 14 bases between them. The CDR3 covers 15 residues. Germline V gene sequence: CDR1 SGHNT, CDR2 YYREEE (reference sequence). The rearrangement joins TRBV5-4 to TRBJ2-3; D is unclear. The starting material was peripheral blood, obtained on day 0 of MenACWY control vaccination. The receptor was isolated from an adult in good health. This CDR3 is CASSPSLWPTDTQYF. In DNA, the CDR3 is TGTGCCAGCAGCCCGTCCTTGTGGCCCACAGATACGCAGTATTTT.